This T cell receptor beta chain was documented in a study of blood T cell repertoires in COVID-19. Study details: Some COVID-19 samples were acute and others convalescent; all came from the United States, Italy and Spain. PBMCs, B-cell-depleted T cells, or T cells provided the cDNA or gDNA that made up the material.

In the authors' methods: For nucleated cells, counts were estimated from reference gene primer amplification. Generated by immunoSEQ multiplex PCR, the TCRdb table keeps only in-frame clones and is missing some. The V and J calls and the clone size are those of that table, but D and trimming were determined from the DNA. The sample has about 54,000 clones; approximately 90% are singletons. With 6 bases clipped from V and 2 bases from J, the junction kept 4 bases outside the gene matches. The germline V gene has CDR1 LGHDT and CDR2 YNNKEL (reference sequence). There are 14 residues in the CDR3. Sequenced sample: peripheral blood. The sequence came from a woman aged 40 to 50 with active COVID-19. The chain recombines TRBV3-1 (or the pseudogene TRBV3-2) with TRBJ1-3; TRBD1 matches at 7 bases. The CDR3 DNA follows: TGTGCCAGCAGTCAACAGGGGACTGGAAACACCATATATTTT. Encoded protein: CASSQQGTGNTIYF.